This is a list of T cell receptor beta chains from one sample in a study of pediatric ulcerative colitis. TCRdb's table, derived via immunoSEQ multiplex PCR, lists solely in-frame clones and lacks some. The sample records 50,000 to 65,000 clones, about 86% being singletons. Sequenced input: blood. These receptors originate from a boy between 10 and 17 years old with severe ulcerative colitis. The conserved cysteine and the conserved F or W are not part of the CDR3 here. Fields, in order: J gene, V gene, CDR3 protein.

j_gene: TRBJ2-5; v_gene: TRBV5-4; CDR3aa: ASSLPYSSGRARETQY
j_gene: TRBJ1-1; v_gene: TRBV5-1; CDR3aa: ASSLNTEAF
j_gene: TRBJ2-1; v_gene: TRBV5-6; CDR3aa: ASSLAPSGVNEQF
j_gene: TRBJ1-5; v_gene: TRBV4-2; CDR3aa: ASSQEMVSYSNQPQH
j_gene: TRBJ2-1; v_gene: TRBV5-1; CDR3aa: ASTPAEGGPYNEQF
j_gene: TRBJ1-1; v_gene: TRBV27; CDR3aa: ASSLTRNTEAF
j_gene: TRBJ2-5; v_gene: TRBV25-1; CDR3aa: ASSPWTGGVRETQY
j_gene: TRBJ1-3; v_gene: TRBV23-1; CDR3aa: ASSQSCTDASGNTIY
j_gene: TRBJ1-1; v_gene: TRBV27; CDR3aa: ASRAGFSNTEAF
j_gene: TRBJ2-1; v_gene: TRBV11-2; CDR3aa: ASSLQPSGIGREQF
j_gene: TRBJ1-1; v_gene: TRBV7-9; CDR3aa: ASSLQLGTEAF
j_gene: TRBJ2-5; v_gene: TRBV19; CDR3aa: ASRVRGQETQY
j_gene: TRBJ1-2; v_gene: TRBV7-9; CDR3aa: ASSPGTLQLSYGYT
j_gene: TRBJ2-1; v_gene: TRBV9; CDR3aa: ASSVGGDYNEQF
j_gene: TRBJ1-2; v_gene: TRBV5-1; CDR3aa: ASSLDANYGYT
j_gene: TRBJ1-1; v_gene: TRBV19; CDR3aa: ASSSQGAVEAF
j_gene: TRBJ2-5; v_gene: TRBV28; CDR3aa: ASSAPSMGETQY
j_gene: TRBJ1-1; v_gene: TRBV6-1; CDR3aa: ASSDPGRGVEAF
j_gene: TRBJ1-1; v_gene: TRBV5-1; CDR3aa: ASSLGGGKNTEAF
j_gene: TRBJ1-3; v_gene: TRBV29-1; CDR3aa: SGRGGTGGGNTIY
j_gene: TRBJ1-1; v_gene: TRBV30; CDR3aa: AWSPGTEAF
j_gene: TRBJ2-7; v_gene: TRBV7-6; CDR3aa: ASSLASSFEQY
j_gene: TRBJ1-2; v_gene: TRBV30; CDR3aa: AWTQIREYYYGYT
j_gene: TRBJ2-7; v_gene: TRBV15; CDR3aa: ATSGTDSPYEQY
j_gene: TRBJ1-1; v_gene: TRBV10-2; CDR3aa: ASSAPSVELDTEAF
j_gene: TRBJ2-7; v_gene: TRBV5-1; CDR3aa: ASSGSGSYEQY
j_gene: TRBJ2-7; v_gene: TRBV2; CDR3aa: ASQGGGYEQY
j_gene: TRBJ2-7; v_gene: TRBV27; CDR3aa: ASSLNSAGGHEQY
j_gene: TRBJ2-7; v_gene: TRBV18; CDR3aa: ASSLLSTGTNSYEQY
j_gene: TRBJ2-5; v_gene: TRBV9; CDR3aa: ASSQGRAVETQY
j_gene: TRBJ2-1; v_gene: TRBV9; CDR3aa: ASNVPPPGLVALLGNEQF
j_gene: TRBJ2-1; v_gene: TRBV5-1; CDR3aa: ASSLFGDNEQF
j_gene: TRBJ1-1; v_gene: TRBV7-2; CDR3aa: ASSRQGANTEAF
j_gene: TRBJ2-2; v_gene: TRBV30; CDR3aa: AWILTSGPPNTGELF
j_gene: TRBJ1-5; v_gene: TRBV28; CDR3aa: ASSSLGQDNQPQH